This T cell receptor (beta chain) is from a study of cytotoxic CD8 clonotypes in ibrutinib-treated CLL. The wider study: Samples yielded averages of some 250,000 productive templates and about 89,000 productive rearrangements.

A word on this clone: Its antigen is not identified.

This CDR3 spans 14 amino acids. The germline V and J ends were trimmed by 5 bases and 3 bases, with 14 bases remaining between them. CDR1 MDHEN and CDR2 SYDVKM come from the germline V gene. Overall study findings and caveats: The clonality went up when patients responded to ibrutinib and dropped back toward baseline at progression. In sustained-remission versus progressing patients, sampling times differed.

Generated by immunoSEQ multiplex PCR, the TCRdb table keeps only in-frame clones and is missing some. The table shows some 130,000 clones, with over 75% occurring only once. This specimen consisted of PBMCs, obtained after 24 months of ibrutinib treatment. This sequence joins TRBV28 and TRBJ2-7; D may match TRBD1 or TRBD2 (5 bases each). The receptor's source is a human donor with chronic lymphocytic leukemia. CDR3 DNA sequence: TGTGCCAGCAGTATATCTAGCAGGGACTACGAGCAGTACTTC. Its protein is CASSISSRDYEQYF.